Each of the 10 T cell receptor beta chains below was sequenced from the same sample in a study of CD8 T cells in ankylosing spondylitis. MiXCR, applied by TCRdb to the 5' RACE reads, yields one record per CDR3 protein. The repertoire includes 300,000 to 350,000 distinct CDR3 sequences, 11% of them detected once, and roughly a tenth sits in the top ten. Sequenced input: blood, either unsorted or a sorted T cell fraction (not recorded which). Receptor source: a female donor with ankylosing spondylitis or in good health (not recorded which).

The genes are TRBV11-2 and TRBJ2-1, with D perhaps matching TRBD1 (7 bases). V dropped 0 bases and J dropped 10 bases, with 19 bases sitting between them. Germline CDR1 reads SGHAT; CDR2 reads FQNNGV. The CDR3 is made up of 16 amino acids. The CDR3 bases are TGTGCCAGCAGCTTAGACTGGTCAGGGGGGATTCCAGAGCAGTTCTTC. Amino acids: CASSLDWSGGIPEQFF. Together with reference TRBV11-2 and TRBJ2-1, the CDR3 gives the full variable domain: EAGVAQSPRYKIIEKRQSVAFWCNPISGHATLYWYQQILGQGPKLLIQFQNNGVVDDSQLPKDRFSAERLKGVDSTLKIQPAKLEDSAVYLCASSLDWSGGIPEQFFGPGTRLTVL.

This clonotype was recorded many times. The chain is built from TRBV7-9 and TRBJ1-4; no clear D gene. Germline-derived CDR1 and CDR2 are SEHNR and FQNEAQ (reference sequence). The CDR3 covers 12 residues. V lost 2 bases to trimming and J lost 6 bases, with 4 bases between them. CDR3 amino acids: CASSLSDEKLFF. CDR3 sequence (DNA): TGTGCCAGCAGCTTATCGGATGAAAAACTGTTTTTT.

The chain joins TRBV3-1 to TRBJ2-1; D unresolved. Germline CDR1 is LGHDT and CDR2 is YNNKEL (reference sequence). The length of the CDR3 is 16 residues. Trimming pared 1 base from V and 3 bases from J, leaving 13 bases between. CDR3 residues: CASSQGSWLRYNEQFF. In nucleotides, the CDR3 is TGTGCCAGCAGCCAAGGTTCGTGGCTACGCTACAATGAGCAGTTCTTC.

The sample holds many counts of this clonotype. This chain uses TRBV20-1 with TRBJ1-5, with TRBD1 as a possible D gene (5 bases). Germline CDR1 and CDR2: DFQATT and SNEGSKA (reference sequence). The CDR3 spans 16 residues. V was shortened by 6 bases and J by 7 bases, with 25 bases between the two germline ends. Here the CDR3 reads CSAPPRGGFSTQPQHF. CDR3 nucleotide sequence: TGCAGTGCCCCTCCCCGGGGGGGATTCAGTACGCAGCCCCAGCATTTT.

This clonotype was observed at least ten times. This rearrangement joins TRBV7-2 to TRBJ2-3; 9 bases line up with TRBD2. V gave up 5 bases and J gave up 6 bases; unmatched junction bases: 9. CDR3 length: 15 amino acids. CDR1 is SGHTA, CDR2 FQGNSA, per germline. The CDR3: CASSPTSGSGDTQYF. The DNA of the CDR3 is TGTGCCAGCAGCCCTACTAGCGGGTCGGGTGATACGCAGTATTTT.

This clonotype occurred many times. The rearrangement joins TRBV7-9 to TRBJ2-7; 9 bases align to TRBD1. V lost 5 bases and J lost 5; bases outside the gene matches: 10. The germline CDR1 and CDR2 sequences are SEHNR and FQNEAQ (reference sequence). The CDR3 extends over 15 amino acids. The CDR3 coding sequence is TGTGCCAGCAGCGGCCAGTGGACAGGGGAGAACGAGCAGTACTTC. Protein sequence: CASSGQWTGENEQYF.

This clonotype was seen a few times. J is TRBJ2-1 and V is TRBV7-2; tentatively, D is TRBD1 (5 bases). Looked up from germline, CDR1 is SGHTA and CDR2 is FQGNSA. V was trimmed by 5 bases and J by 7 bases, leaving 9 bases between them. The CDR3 sequence is 12 residues long. The CDR3 DNA sequence: TGTGCCAGCAGCCAGGACAATAATGAGCAGTTCTTC. Translating gives CASSQDNNEQFF.

This clonotype was counted only a few times. The V gene is TRBV9, the J gene TRBJ2-7; the match to TRBD2 covers 11 bases. V lost 2 bases and J lost 2; bases outside the gene matches: 3. Germline CDR1 SGDLS, CDR2 YYNGEE. The CDR3 spans 15 residues. CDR3 region: CASSVGGLAAYEQYF. The CDR3 bases are TGTGCCAGCAGCGTGGGGGGACTAGCGGCCTACGAGCAGTACTTC.

In this sample, this clonotype turned up many times. The chain recombines TRBV27 with TRBJ2-1; D not certain. CDR3 length: 12 residues. The germline V and J ends were trimmed by 4 bases and 11 bases, with 12 bases remaining between them. Germline CDR1 reads MNHEY; CDR2 reads SMNVEV (reference sequence). CDR3 protein: CASSSGPIKQFF. CDR3 nucleotide sequence: TGTGCCAGCAGTTCCGGGCCCATAAAGCAGTTCTTC.

V gene TRBV27 combines with J gene TRBJ2-7; the D gene is possibly TRBD1 (6 bases). CDR1 and CDR2 (germline): MNHEY, SMNVEV (reference sequence). V was shortened by 2 bases and J by 0 bases, with 14 bases between the two germline ends. CDR3 length equals 16 residues. This CDR3 is CASSLILSGVSYEQYF. DNA for the CDR3: TGTGCCAGCAGTTTAATTCTGTCAGGGGTCTCCTACGAGCAGTACTTC.